This entry is about one TCR beta chain. Its matching antigen is unknown. The data were taken from a study of a mutant IDH1 vaccine in newly diagnosed glioma. For the study at large: Eight vaccinations reached patients in weeks 1, 3, 5, 7, 11, 15, 19 and 23. Receipt of radiotherapy, temozolomide, or both preceded the study, and most received both. General observations from the study: Among top peripheral T cell clonotypes, changes seemed unrelated to pseudoprogression.

Time point here: week 5, during vaccination. Each dose delivered 300 ug of mutant IDH1 20-mer peptide subcutaneously with imiquimod. The CDR3 loop spans 13 amino acids. The V gene's germline CDR1 is SGHDN and CDR2 FVKESK. Trimming took 0 bases from V and 6 from J, leaving 6 bases between them. The repertoire was sequenced with immunoSEQ multiplex PCR; TCRdb's copy has only in-frame clones and lacks some. The sample has tens of thousands of clones; more than 85% are singletons. The V call is TRBV14, the J call TRBJ1-5; unclear D gene. The receptor's source is a woman between 50 and 59 years old with glioma. The sample here was PBMCs, taken from a glioma patient whose treatment included an IDH1 peptide vaccine. Here the CDR3 DNA reads TGTGCCAGCAGCCAAGAAAGAGGTCAGCCCCAGCATTTT. It yields the protein CASSQERGQPQHF.